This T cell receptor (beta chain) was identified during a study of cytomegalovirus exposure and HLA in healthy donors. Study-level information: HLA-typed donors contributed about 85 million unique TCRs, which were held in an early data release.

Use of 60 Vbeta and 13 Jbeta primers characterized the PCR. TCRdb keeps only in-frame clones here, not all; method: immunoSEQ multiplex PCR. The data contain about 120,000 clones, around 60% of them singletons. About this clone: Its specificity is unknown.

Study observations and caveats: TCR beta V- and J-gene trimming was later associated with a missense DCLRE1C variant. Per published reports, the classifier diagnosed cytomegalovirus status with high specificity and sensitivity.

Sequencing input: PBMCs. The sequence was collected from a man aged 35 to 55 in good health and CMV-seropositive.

The CDR3 DNA follows: TGTGCCAGCAGCTTTGGGGCTAGCGGGAGTAGAAATGAGCAGTTCTTC. Encoded protein: CASSFGASGSRNEQFF. This chain uses TRBV5-6 with TRBJ2-1; 10 bases agree with TRBD2. Germline lookup yields CDR1 SGHDT and CDR2 YYEEEE. Unmatched junction bases numbered 9, after V lost 2 bases and J lost 7 bases. The CDR3 loop spans 16 amino acids.